One and the same sample provided the 32 T cell receptor beta chains below, sequenced in a study of blood T cells in healthy people across ages. A sample-barcoded 5' primer and a J-beta primer mix were used in a second PCR of roughly 7 to 12 cycles. MiXCR, applied by TCRdb to the 5' RACE reads, yields one record per CDR3 protein. The data contain 350,000 to 450,000 distinct CDR3 sequences, 52% of them seen just once; the ten biggest clones take up 51%. Sequencing was carried out using blood. These receptors originate from a man aged 55 to 69 in good health.

The rearrangement links TRBV6-6 to TRBJ2-6; D is unclear. The CDR3 is made up of 14 amino acids. Trimming left V 5 bases short and J 0 bases short, with 5 bases between. Per germline, CDR1 MNHNY and CDR2 SVGAGI (reference sequence). The CDR3 DNA reads as TGTGCCAGCAGTGGGGACTCTGGGGCCAACGTCCTGACTTTC. Translation: CASSGDSGANVLTF.

The chain joins TRBV20-1 to TRBJ2-5, with 8 bases identical to TRBD2. The CDR3 consists of 15 residues. Germline-derived CDR1 and CDR2 are DFQATT and SNEGSKA (reference sequence). Unmatched junction bases numbered 10, after V lost 3 bases and J lost 4 bases. CDR3 sequence reads: CSARGDSGTLETQYF. CDR3 bases: TGCAGTGCTAGGGGGGATAGCGGGACCTTAGAGACCCAGTACTTC.

The J gene is TRBJ2-1, the V gene TRBV10-3; D not resolved. From germline, CDR1 is ENHRY and CDR2 SYGVKD. The CDR3 contains 12 residues. V was trimmed by 0 bases and J by 5 bases, leaving 2 bases between them. The CDR3 sequence: CAISESDNEQFF. The DNA of the CDR3 is TGTGCCATCAGTGAGTCGGACAATGAGCAGTTCTTC.

This clonotype appeared a few times. This chain uses TRBV27 with TRBJ2-3; D is uncertain. V dropped 0 bases and J dropped 5 bases, with 6 bases sitting between them. The CDR3 is made up of 13 amino acids. Germline CDR1 is MNHEY and CDR2 is SMNVEV (reference sequence). The CDR3 nucleotides read TGTGCCAGCAGTTTATCGATGGGAGATACGCAGTATTTT. It encodes CASSLSMGDTQYF.

The chain carries TRBV7-2 and TRBJ2-7, with 9 nucleotides matching TRBD1. Germline trimming cut 3 bases from V and 7 bases from J; bases unmatched to any gene: 7. Germline V CDR1 and CDR2: SGHTA, FQGNSA. This CDR3 has 14 residues. CDR3 DNA sequence: TGTGCCAGCAGCTTGGGACAGGGAGGAAGGGAGCAGTACTTC. Encoded protein: CASSLGQGGREQYF.

The chain joins TRBV28 to TRBJ1-2; 8 nucleotides align to TRBD1. Trimming cost V 4 bases and J 1 base; bases outside gene matches: 5. The CDR3 is made up of 15 amino acids. The germline V gene has CDR1 MDHEN and CDR2 SYDVKM. The CDR3 DNA follows: TGTGCCAGCAGTTGGACAGGGCGAAGTAACTATGGCTACACCTTC. Amino acid sequence: CASSWTGRSNYGYTF.

The chain recombines TRBV15 with TRBJ1-2, with no clear D. V was shortened by 4 bases and J by 5 bases, with 5 bases between the two germline ends. CDR1 is LNHNV, CDR2 YYDKDF, per germline (reference sequence). The CDR3 is 11 residues long. The CDR3 nucleotides are TGTGCCACCAGCACGGGGTATGGCTACACCTTC. It is translated as CATSTGYGYTF.

As for this clonotype: One end of the junction varies from germline; a read error may be responsible. This sequence joins TRBV27 and TRBJ2-3; TRBD1 aligns across 8 bases. The CDR3 loop spans 15 amino acids. Germline V gives CDR1 MNHEY, CDR2 SMNVEV (reference sequence). DNA for the CDR3: TGTGCCAGCAGTTTAGCGGGGACAGGCACGGATACGCAGTATTTT. It codes for CASSLAGTGTDTQYF.

The genes are TRBV28 and TRBJ2-7, with 9 bases lining up with TRBD1. V was clipped by 8 bases and J by 0 bases; unmatched bases: 5. Germline assignment: CDR1 MDHEN and CDR2 SYDVKM. The CDR3 has 14 residues. The CDR3 loop reads CASLRDRVSYEQYF. The CDR3 DNA sequence: TGTGCCAGCCTCCGGGACAGGGTCTCCTACGAGCAGTACTTC. The entire variable domain, with the rest obtained from reference TRBV28 and TRBJ2-7, is as follows: DVKVTQSSRYLVKRTGEKVFLECVQDMDHENMFWYRQDPGLGLRLIYFSYDVKMKEKGDIPEGYSVSREKKERFSLILESASTNQTSMYLCASLRDRVSYEQYFGPGTRLTVT.

The V call is TRBV27, the J call TRBJ1-1, with D maybe TRBD1 (5 bases). Trimming took off 7 bases at V and 2 bases at J, with 11 bases between the two ends. Per germline, CDR1 MNHEY and CDR2 SMNVEV (reference sequence). The CDR3 length is 13 residues. The DNA for the CDR3 is TGTGCCAGCACCCGGGACCGTAACACTGAAGCTTTCTTT. As protein: CASTRDRNTEAFF.

This chain joins TRBV29-1 and TRBJ2-3; weak D call: TRBD1 (5 bases). This CDR3 contains 13 residues. Between the trimmed V and J ends, which lost 4 bases and 0 bases, there was a span of 8 bases. Germline CDR1 SQVTM, CDR2 ANQGSEA. In DNA form, the CDR3 reads TGCAGCGTTGTAAGGGGCAGCACAGATACGCAGTATTTT. Translating gives CSVVRGSTDTQYF.

The chain carries TRBV20-1 and TRBJ2-3, with D hard to call. This CDR3 contains 12 residues. Between the trimmed V and J ends, which lost 4 bases and 6 bases, there was a span of 11 bases. CDR1 and CDR2 from the germline V gene are DFQATT and SNEGSKA (reference sequence). The CDR3 region is CSAIPTQDTQYF. The CDR3 bases are TGCAGTGCTATTCCAACCCAGGATACGCAGTATTTT.

The chain joins TRBV7-9 to TRBJ2-3; TRBD1 matches at 12 bases. This CDR3 has 16 amino acids. In germline, CDR1 is SEHNR, CDR2 FQNEAQ (reference sequence). Trimming cost V 2 bases and J 5 bases; bases outside gene matches: 5. CDR3 in DNA: TGTGCCAGCAGCTTATTGGGACAGGGGGCAGGAGATACGCAGTATTTT. Its protein is CASSLLGQGAGDTQYF.

This clonotype has a handful of counts. This chain links TRBV6-2 or TRBV6-3 with TRBJ1-5, with D tentatively TRBD1 (5 bases). Germline lookup yields CDR1 MNHEY and CDR2 SVGEGT. V was cut by 6 bases and J by 4 bases, with 10 bases left in between. This CDR3 is built from 13 residues. The CDR3 coding sequence is TGTGCCAGCAGACGGGACTTAAATCAGCCCCAGCATTTT. Its translation: CASRRDLNQPQHF.

The rearrangement links TRBV6-1 to TRBJ2-5; 7 positions agree with TRBD1. V gave up 5 bases and J gave up 2 bases; unmatched junction bases: 5. The CDR3 consists of 14 residues. Germline CDR1 and CDR2: MNHNS and SASEGT. CDR3 in DNA: TGTGCCAGCAGTAGGCAGGGGGTTCAAGAGACCCAGTACTTC. Translating it yields CASSRQGVQETQYF.

The V and J genes are TRBV30 and TRBJ2-5; 9 bases are a match to TRBD2. V lost 5 bases, J lost 5 bases, and 9 bases stayed unmatched. Germline CDR1 GTSNPN, CDR2 SVGIG (reference sequence). The CDR3 length is 14 residues. The chain's CDR3 is CAWGSGSPGETQYF. DNA of the CDR3: TGTGCCTGGGGTAGCGGGAGCCCCGGTGAGACCCAGTACTTC.

This clonotype was picked up a small number of times. V and J are TRBV27 and TRBJ1-1; maybe TRBD1 (5 bases). CDR1 is MNHEY, CDR2 SMNVEV, per germline (reference sequence). With 5 bases removed from V and 1 base from J, the gap between germline ends came to 11 bases. The CDR3 is 14 residues long. The CDR3 region is CASSRGFGNTEAFF. CDR3 in DNA: TGTGCCAGCAGTAGGGGTTTTGGGAACACTGAAGCTTTCTTT.

In this sample, this clonotype turned up a few times. This rearrangement joins TRBV4-3 to TRBJ2-5; possibly TRBD1 for D (7 bases). The J call may be incorrect, as the DNA end agrees better with TRBJ2-7. Germline CDR1 reads LGHNA; CDR2 reads YSLEER. The CDR3 contains 15 residues. The CDR3 DNA reads as TGCGCCAGCAGCCAAGATCCCGACAGGGACTCCGAGCAGTACTTC. It is translated as CASSQDPDRDSEQYF.

The chain couples TRBV27 to TRBJ2-7; 9 bases fit TRBD1. Germline trimming cut 5 bases from V and 1 base from J; bases unmatched to any gene: 6. Germline V CDR1 and CDR2: MNHEY, SMNVEV (reference sequence). This CDR3 contains 15 residues. CDR3 sequence reads: CASSPGQGQSYEQYF. CDR3 nucleotide sequence: TGTGCCAGCAGTCCAGGACAGGGGCAATCCTACGAGCAGTACTTC.

The chain uses TRBV14 and TRBJ1-2; the D is unclear. The CDR3 loop spans 13 amino acids. Trimming pared 3 bases from V and 3 bases from J, leaving 8 bases between. Germline V gene sequence: CDR1 SGHDN, CDR2 FVKESK. CDR3 region: CASSQVSHYGYTF. CDR3 nucleotides: TGTGCCAGCAGCCAGGTGTCACACTATGGCTACACCTTC.

The J gene is TRBJ1-6, the V gene TRBV29-1; D might be TRBD1 (5 bases). Germline loops: CDR1 SQVTM, CDR2 ANQGSEA. The CDR3 sequence is 14 residues long. V lost 6 bases, J lost 7 bases, and 16 bases lay in between. CDR3 sequence: CSVSEGRENSPLHF. The CDR3 region has the DNA TGCAGCGTCTCCGAGGGGAGGGAGAATTCACCCCTCCACTTT.

This clonotype was detected a few times. The chain combines TRBV7-8 with TRBJ1-5; possibly TRBD1 for D (6 bases). This CDR3 contains 15 residues. Germline CDR1 is SGHVS and CDR2 is FQNEAQ. Trimming left V 5 bases short and J 2 bases short, with 13 bases between. As DNA, the CDR3 is TGTGCCAGCAGCCCGGCAGGGGTCCGCAATCAGCCCCAGCATTTT. Protein product: CASSPAGVRNQPQHF.

This chain connects TRBV20-1 to TRBJ1-2; a possible D gene is TRBD1 (6 bases). The CDR3 is 13 residues long. Trimming pared 5 bases from V and 8 bases from J, leaving 18 bases between. Germline values: CDR1 DFQATT, CDR2 SNEGSKA (reference sequence). The CDR3 region has the DNA TGCAGTGCTCGCGCCACTACAGGGATCGGCTACACCTTC. Encoded protein: CSARATTGIGYTF.

This rearrangement joins TRBV6-6 to TRBJ2-5; 8 bases agree with TRBD1. The DNA end lines up better with TRBJ2-7; the J call may be wrong. This CDR3 is 15 amino acids long. Germline V lookup: CDR1 MNHNY, CDR2 SVGAGI (reference sequence). The CDR3 is CASNPRDRSSYEQYF. CDR3 DNA: TGTGCCAGCAACCCCCGGGACAGGAGCTCTTACGAGCAGTACTTC.

The rearrangement uses TRBV14 and TRBJ2-5; TRBD1 agrees at 7 bases. The V gene end was trimmed by 5 bases and the J gene end by 5 bases; junction bases not matched to a gene: 8. This CDR3 is 14 amino acids long. Looked up from germline, CDR1 is SGHDN and CDR2 is FVKESK. This CDR3 reads CASSGRTGFETQYF. The CDR3 DNA reads TGTGCCAGCAGCGGTAGGACAGGTTTTGAGACCCAGTACTTC.

The chain recombines TRBV29-1 with TRBJ1-2, with D possibly being TRBD1 (6 bases). The CDR3 sequence is 15 residues long. The ends were cut back, 6 bases at V and 2 bases at J, with 19 bases in the middle. Germline V lookup: CDR1 SQVTM, CDR2 ANQGSEA. The DNA of the CDR3 is TGCAGCGTCCCCCGCGGGGGGCGGCCCAACTATGGCTACACCTTC. This translates into CSVPRGGRPNYGYTF.

This clonotype was counted between two and nine times. The CDR3 loop is CSVKQGLTQYF. CDR3 DNA: TGCAGCGTTAAACAGGGGCTCACGCAGTATTTT. The rearrangement links TRBV29-1 to TRBJ2-3; 7 bases match TRBD1. Germline V gene sequence: CDR1 SQVTM, CDR2 ANQGSEA. The V and J ends lost 5 bases and 9 bases, in that order; junction bases with no gene match: 5. The CDR3 is 11 residues long.

Notes on this clonotype: One end of the junction does not line up with germline, which may come from a read error. The chain employs TRBV9 and TRBJ2-3, with a possible D match to TRBD2 (6 bases). Germline-derived CDR1 and CDR2 are SGDLS and YYNGEE. The CDR3 totals 16 residues. The CDR3 is CACSPRDRASTDTQYF. CDR3 DNA: TGTGCCTGCAGCCCGCGGGACCGAGCTAGCACAGATACGCAGTATTTT.

The chain couples TRBV29-1 to TRBJ1-1; D remains ambiguous. Trimming pared 8 bases from V and 4 bases from J, leaving 17 bases between. CDR1 SQVTM and CDR2 ANQGSEA come from the germline V gene. The CDR3 consists of 13 residues. The CDR3 nucleotides are TGCAGCTCTGGCGGCCAGGCCGGCACTGAAGCTTTCTTT. This translates into CSSGGQAGTEAFF. Variable domain in full (rest from reference TRBV29-1 and TRBJ1-1): SAVISQKPSRDICQRGTSLTIQCQVDSQVTMMFWYRQQPGQSLTLIATANQGSEATYESGFVIDKFPISRPNLTFSTLTVSNMSPEDSSIYLCSSGGQAGTEAFFGQGTRLTVV.

J is TRBJ2-5 and V is TRBV7-2; 9 positions agree with TRBD2. In germline, CDR1 is SGHTA, CDR2 FQGNSA. The V segment lost 4 bases and the J segment 11 bases; nucleotides outside the gene matches: 11. The length of the CDR3 is 14 residues. CDR3 in amino acids: CASSSSSGNWEQYF. CDR3 DNA: TGTGCCAGCAGCTCCTCTAGCGGGAACTGGGAGCAGTACTTC.

This rearrangement joins TRBV7-9 to TRBJ1-2; 9 positions match TRBD1. This CDR3 is 15 amino acids long. Germline CDR1 and CDR2: SEHNR and FQNEAQ (reference sequence). Unmatched junction bases numbered 5, after V lost 2 bases and J lost 4 bases. CDR3 bases: TGTGCCAGCAGCTTACCGGGACAGGGTAGCTATGGCTACACCTTC. It is translated as CASSLPGQGSYGYTF.

V is TRBV5-1 and J is TRBJ2-7, with TRBD1 identical over 7 bases. The length of the CDR3 is 15 residues. Losses at the gene ends were 5 bases for V and 6 bases for J; bases not matched to a gene: 14. The V gene's germline CDR1 is SGHRS and CDR2 YFSETQ. In nucleotides, the CDR3 is TGCGCCAGCAGTTCCACGGGTGATGACAGGGTCGAGCAGTACTTC. Translation: CASSSTGDDRVEQYF.